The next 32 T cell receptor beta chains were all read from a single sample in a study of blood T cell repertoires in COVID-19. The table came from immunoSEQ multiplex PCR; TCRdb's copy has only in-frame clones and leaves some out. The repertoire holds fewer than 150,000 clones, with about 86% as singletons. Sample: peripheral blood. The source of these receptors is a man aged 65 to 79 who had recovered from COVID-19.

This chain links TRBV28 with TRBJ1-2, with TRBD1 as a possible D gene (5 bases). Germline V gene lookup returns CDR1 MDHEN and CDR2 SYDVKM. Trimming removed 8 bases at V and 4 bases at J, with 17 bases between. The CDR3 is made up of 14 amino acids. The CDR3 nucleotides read TGTGCCAGCCAGATCCCAGGGTGGATCTATGGCTACACCTTC. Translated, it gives CASQIPGWIYGYTF.

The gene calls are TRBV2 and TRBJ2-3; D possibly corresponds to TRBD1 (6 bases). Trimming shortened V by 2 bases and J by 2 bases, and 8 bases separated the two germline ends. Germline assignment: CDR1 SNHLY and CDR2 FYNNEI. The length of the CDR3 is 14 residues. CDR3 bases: TGTGCCAGCAGTGAAAACAGGGACACAGATACGCAGTATTTT. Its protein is CASSENRDTDTQYF.

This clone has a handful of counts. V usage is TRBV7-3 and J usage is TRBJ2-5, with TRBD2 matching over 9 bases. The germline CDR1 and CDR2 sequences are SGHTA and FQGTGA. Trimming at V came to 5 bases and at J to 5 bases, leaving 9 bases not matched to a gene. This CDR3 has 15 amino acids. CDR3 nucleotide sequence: TGTGCCAGCAGCCCGCCCTTTAGCGGGGGTGAGACCCAGTACTTC. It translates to CASSPPFSGGETQYF.

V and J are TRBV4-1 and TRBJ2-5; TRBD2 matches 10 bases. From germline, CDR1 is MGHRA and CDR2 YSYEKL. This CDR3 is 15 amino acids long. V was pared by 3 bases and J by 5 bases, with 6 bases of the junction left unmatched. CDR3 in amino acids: CASSQIAGGFETQYF. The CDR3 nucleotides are TGCGCCAGCAGCCAGATAGCGGGAGGTTTTGAGACCCAGTACTTC.

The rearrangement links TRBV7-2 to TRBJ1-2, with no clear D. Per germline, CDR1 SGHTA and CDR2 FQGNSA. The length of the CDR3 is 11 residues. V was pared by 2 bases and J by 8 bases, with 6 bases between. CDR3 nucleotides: TGTGCCAGCAGCTTAAGCGGGGGCTACACCTTC. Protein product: CASSLSGGYTF.

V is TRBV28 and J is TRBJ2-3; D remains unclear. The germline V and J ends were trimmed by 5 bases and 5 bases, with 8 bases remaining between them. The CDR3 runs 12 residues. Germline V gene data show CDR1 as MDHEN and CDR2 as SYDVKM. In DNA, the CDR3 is TGTGCCAGCAGTCCTTCCCTAGATACGCAGTATTTT. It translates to CASSPSLDTQYF.

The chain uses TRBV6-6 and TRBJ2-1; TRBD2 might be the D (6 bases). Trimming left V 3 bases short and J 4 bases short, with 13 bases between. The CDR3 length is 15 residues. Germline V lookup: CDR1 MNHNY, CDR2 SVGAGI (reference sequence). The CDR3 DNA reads TGTGCCAGCAGTTATGGGGACTCGGGATACAATGAGCAGTTCTTC. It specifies CASSYGDSGYNEQFF.

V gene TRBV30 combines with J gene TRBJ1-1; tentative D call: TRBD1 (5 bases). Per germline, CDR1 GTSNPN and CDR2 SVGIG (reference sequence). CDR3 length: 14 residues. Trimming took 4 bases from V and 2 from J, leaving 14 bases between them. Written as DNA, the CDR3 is TGTGCCTGGAACTACCAGGGAAGAAACACTGAAGCTTTCTTT. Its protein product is CAWNYQGRNTEAFF.

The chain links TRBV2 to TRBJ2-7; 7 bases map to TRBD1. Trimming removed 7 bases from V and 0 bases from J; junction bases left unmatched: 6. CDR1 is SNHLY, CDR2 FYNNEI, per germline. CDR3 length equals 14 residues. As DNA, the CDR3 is TGTGCCAGCACTCGACAGGGCAGCTCCTACGAGCAGTACTTC. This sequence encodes CASTRQGSSYEQYF.

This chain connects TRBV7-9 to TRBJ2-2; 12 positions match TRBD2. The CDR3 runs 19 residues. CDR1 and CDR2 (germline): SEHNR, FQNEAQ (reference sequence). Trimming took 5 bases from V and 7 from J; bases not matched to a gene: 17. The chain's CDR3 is CASSRGLAGGPMDVGELFF. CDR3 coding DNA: TGTGCCAGCAGCCGCGGCCTAGCGGGAGGGCCAATGGATGTCGGGGAGCTGTTTTTT.

The chain's CDR3 is CASSLARTSGNTGELFF. CDR3 in DNA: TGTGCCAGCAGCTTAGCGAGGACTAGCGGAAACACCGGGGAGCTGTTTTTT. The rearrangement joins TRBV7-7 to TRBJ2-2; 10 nucleotides agree with TRBD2. The CDR3 extends over 17 amino acids. V shed 0 bases, J shed 2 bases, and the junction held 3 bases outside the gene matches. The germline CDR1 and CDR2 sequences are SSHAT and FNYEAQ (reference sequence).

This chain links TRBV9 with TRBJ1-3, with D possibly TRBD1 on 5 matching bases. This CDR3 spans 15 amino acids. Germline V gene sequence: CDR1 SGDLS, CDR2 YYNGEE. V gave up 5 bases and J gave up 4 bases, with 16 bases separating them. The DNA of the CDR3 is TGTGCCAGCAGGCCCCTGGGGGGGAGGGGAAACACCATATATTTT. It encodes CASRPLGGRGNTIYF. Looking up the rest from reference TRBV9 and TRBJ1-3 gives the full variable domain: DSGVTQTPKHLITATGQRVTLRCSPRSGDLSVYWYQQSLDQGLQFLIQYYNGEERAKGNILERFSAQQFPDLHSELNLSSLELGDSALYFCASRPLGGRGNTIYFGEGSWLTVV.

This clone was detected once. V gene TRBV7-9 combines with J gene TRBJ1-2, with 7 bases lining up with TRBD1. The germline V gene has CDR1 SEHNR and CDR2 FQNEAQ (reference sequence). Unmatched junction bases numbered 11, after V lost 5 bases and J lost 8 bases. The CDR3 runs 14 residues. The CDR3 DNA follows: TGTGCCAGCAGCATGACAGGGCCGCAATGGGGCTACACCTTC. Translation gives CASSMTGPQWGYTF.

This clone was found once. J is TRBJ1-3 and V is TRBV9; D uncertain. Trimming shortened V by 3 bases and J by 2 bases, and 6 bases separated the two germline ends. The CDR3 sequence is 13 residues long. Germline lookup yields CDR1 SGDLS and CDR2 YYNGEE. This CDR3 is CASSGGPGNTIYF. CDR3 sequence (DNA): TGTGCCAGCAGCGGAGGCCCTGGAAACACCATATATTTT.

CDR3 residues: CASSTDSYEQYF. The CDR3 coding sequence is TGTGCCAGCAGCACGGACAGCTACGAGCAGTACTTC. The chain has TRBV11-1 and TRBJ2-7; tentatively, D is TRBD1 (6 bases). There are 12 residues in the CDR3. The germline CDR1 and CDR2 sequences are SGHAT and FQDESV (reference sequence). V shed 5 bases and J shed 3 bases, with 8 bases lying between them.

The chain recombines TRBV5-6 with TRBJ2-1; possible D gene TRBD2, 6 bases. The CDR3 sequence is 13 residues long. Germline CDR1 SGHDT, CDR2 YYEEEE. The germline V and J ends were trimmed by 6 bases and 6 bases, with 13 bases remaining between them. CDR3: CASTWFGGNEQFF. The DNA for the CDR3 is TGTGCCAGCACCTGGTTCGGGGGCAATGAGCAGTTCTTC. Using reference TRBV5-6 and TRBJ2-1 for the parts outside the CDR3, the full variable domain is DAGVTQSPTHLIKTRGQQVTLRCSPKSGHDTVSWYQQALGQGPQFIFQYYEEEERQRGNFPDRFSGHQFPNYSSELNVNALLLGDSALYLCASTWFGGNEQFFGPGTRLTVL.

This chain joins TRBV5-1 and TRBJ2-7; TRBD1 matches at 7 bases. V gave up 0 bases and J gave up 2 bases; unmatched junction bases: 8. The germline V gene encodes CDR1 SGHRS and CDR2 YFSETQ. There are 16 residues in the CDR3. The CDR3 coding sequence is TGCGCCAGCAGCTTGGCTCTGACAGGGTTAACCTACGAGCAGTACTTC. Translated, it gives CASSLALTGLTYEQYF.

For the CDR3, the DNA is TGCGCCAGCAGCACGAGGGAATCCGGGGAGCTGTTTTTT. Translation: CASSTRESGELFF. The J gene is TRBJ2-2, the V gene TRBV5-1, with D possibly matching TRBD2 (5 bases). The germline V and J ends were trimmed by 4 bases and 6 bases, with 10 bases remaining between them. CDR1 is SGHRS and CDR2 is YFSETQ in the germline V gene. This CDR3 comprises 13 residues.

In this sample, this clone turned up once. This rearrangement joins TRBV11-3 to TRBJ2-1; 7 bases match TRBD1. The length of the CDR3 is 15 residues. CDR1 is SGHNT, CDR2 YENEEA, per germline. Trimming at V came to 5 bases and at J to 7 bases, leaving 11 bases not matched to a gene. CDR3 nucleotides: TGTGCCAGCAGCCCCGGGGACAGTAGACGGAATGAGCAGTTCTTC. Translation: CASSPGDSRRNEQFF.

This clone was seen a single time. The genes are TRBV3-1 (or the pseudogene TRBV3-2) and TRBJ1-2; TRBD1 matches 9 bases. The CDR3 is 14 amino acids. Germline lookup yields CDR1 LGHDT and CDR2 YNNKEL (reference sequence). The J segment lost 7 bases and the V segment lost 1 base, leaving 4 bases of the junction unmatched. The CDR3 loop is CASSQGGQGSGYTF. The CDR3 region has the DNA TGTGCCAGCAGCCAAGGGGGACAGGGAAGTGGCTACACCTTC.

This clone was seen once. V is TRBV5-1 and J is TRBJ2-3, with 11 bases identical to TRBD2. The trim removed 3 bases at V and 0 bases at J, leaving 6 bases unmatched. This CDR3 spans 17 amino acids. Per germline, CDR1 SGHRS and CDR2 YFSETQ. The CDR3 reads CASSSTSGARSTDTQYF. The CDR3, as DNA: TGCGCCAGCAGCTCGACTAGCGGGGCCCGGAGCACAGATACGCAGTATTTT.

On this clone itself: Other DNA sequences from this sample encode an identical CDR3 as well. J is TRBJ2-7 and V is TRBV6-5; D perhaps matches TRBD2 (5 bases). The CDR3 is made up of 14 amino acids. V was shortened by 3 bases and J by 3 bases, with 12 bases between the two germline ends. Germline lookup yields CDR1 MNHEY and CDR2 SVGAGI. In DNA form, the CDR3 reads TGTGCCAGCAGTTATCGGGGTAATAGCTACGAGCAGTACTTC. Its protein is CASSYRGNSYEQYF.

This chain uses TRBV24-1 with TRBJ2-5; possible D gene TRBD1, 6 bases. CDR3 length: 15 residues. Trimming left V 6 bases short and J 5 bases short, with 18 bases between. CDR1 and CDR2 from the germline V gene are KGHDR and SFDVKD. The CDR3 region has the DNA TGTGCCACCAGTTCGGCCAGGGGTTACGGGGAGACCCAGTACTTC. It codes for CATSSARGYGETQYF.

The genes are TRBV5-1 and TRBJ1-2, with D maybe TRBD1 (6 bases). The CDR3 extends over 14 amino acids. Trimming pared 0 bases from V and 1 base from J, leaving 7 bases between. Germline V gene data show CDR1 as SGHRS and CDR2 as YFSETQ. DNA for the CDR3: TGCGCCAGCAGCTTGGGACAGGATAACTATGGCTACACCTTC. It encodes CASSLGQDNYGYTF.

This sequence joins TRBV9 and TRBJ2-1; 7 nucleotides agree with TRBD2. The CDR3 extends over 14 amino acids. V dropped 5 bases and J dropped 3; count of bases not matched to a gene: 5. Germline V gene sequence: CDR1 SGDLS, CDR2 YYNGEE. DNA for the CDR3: TGTGCCAGCAGTCCTAGCGGCAACTACAATGAGCAGTTCTTC. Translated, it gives CASSPSGNYNEQFF.

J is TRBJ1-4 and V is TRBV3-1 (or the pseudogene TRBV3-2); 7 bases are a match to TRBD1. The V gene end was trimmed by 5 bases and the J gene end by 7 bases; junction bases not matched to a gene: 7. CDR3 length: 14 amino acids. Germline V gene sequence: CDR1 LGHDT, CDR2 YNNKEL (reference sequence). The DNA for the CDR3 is TGTGCCAGCAGCGTACAGGGGTTCGGTGAAAAACTGTTTTTT. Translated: CASSVQGFGEKLFF.

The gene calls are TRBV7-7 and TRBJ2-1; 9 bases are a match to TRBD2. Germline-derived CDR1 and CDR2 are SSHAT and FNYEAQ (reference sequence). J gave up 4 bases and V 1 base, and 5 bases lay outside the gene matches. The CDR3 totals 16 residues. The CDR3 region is CASSLVPSGAYNEQFF. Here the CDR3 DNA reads TGTGCCAGCAGCTTAGTTCCTAGCGGGGCATACAATGAGCAGTTCTTC.

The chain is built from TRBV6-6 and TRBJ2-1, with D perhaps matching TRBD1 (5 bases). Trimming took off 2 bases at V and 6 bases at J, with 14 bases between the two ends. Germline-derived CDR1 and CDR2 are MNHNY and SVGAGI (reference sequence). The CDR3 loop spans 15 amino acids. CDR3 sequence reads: CASSYLRGRANEQFF. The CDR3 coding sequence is TGTGCCAGCAGTTACCTTAGGGGCCGGGCCAATGAGCAGTTCTTC.

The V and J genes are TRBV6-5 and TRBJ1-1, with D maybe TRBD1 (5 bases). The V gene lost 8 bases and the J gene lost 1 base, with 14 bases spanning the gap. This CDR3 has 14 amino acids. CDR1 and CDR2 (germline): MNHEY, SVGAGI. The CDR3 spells CASRLGVGNTEAFF. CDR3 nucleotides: TGTGCCAGCCGCCTAGGGGTCGGGAACACTGAAGCTTTCTTT.

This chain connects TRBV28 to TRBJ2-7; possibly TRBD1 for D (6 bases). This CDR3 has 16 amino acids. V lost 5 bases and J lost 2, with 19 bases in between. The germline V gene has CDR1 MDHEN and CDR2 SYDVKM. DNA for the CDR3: TGTGCCAGCAGTCCCGGTCTTTGGACAGTGACCTACGAGCAGTACTTC. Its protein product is CASSPGLWTVTYEQYF. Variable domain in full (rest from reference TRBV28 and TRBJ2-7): DVKVTQSSRYLVKRTGEKVFLECVQDMDHENMFWYRQDPGLGLRLIYFSYDVKMKEKGDIPEGYSVSREKKERFSLILESASTNQTSMYLCASSPGLWTVTYEQYFGPGTRLTVT.

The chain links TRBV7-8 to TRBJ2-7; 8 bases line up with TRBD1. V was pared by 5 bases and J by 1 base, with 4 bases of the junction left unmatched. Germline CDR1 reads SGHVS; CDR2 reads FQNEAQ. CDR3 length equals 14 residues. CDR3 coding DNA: TGTGCCAGCAGCGACTACAGGGGGTCCTACGAGCAGTACTTC. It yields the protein CASSDYRGSYEQYF. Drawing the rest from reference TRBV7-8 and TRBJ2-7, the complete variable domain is GAGVSQSPRYKVAKRGQDVALRCDPISGHVSLFWYQQALGQGPEFLTYFQNEAQLDKSGLPSDRFFAERPEGSVSTLKIQRTQQEDSAVYLCASSDYRGSYEQYFGPGTRLTVT.

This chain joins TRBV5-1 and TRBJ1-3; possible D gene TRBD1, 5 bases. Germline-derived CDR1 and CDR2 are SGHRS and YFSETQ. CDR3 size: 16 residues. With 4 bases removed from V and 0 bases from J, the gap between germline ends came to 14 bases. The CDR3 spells CASSLGAASSGNTIYF. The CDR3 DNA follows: TGCGCCAGCAGCCTTGGGGCGGCAAGCTCTGGAAACACCATATATTTT.